Reported below is one TCR beta chain. This clone appeared many times. Its antigen is not yet known. No base qualities exist here, and no much larger clone lies one base off it. Other DNA sequences of this sample code for an identical CDR3. The germline V gene sets CDR1 to SGHAT and CDR2 to FQNNGV. Relative to germline, V is 5 bases shorter and J is 5 bases shorter, with 9 bases between their ends. From the cysteine through the phenylalanine, the CDR3 covers 12 amino acids. The entry retains the CDR3 DNA only, 36 bases that are in frame from base 1. TCR CDR3 regions were amplified from genomic DNA by multiplex PCR using the deep immunoSEQ assay. Extracted genomic DNA from each cell subset was spread evenly across all wells of several immunoSEQ 96-well plates, with each plate serving as a replicate. Each replicate PCR for sorted subsets received about 210 ng genomic DNA, equal to about 30,000 T cell genomes. Purified libraries were quantified with a Qubit 3.0 fluorometer, sized on a Bioanalyzer 2100, and re-quantified with the KAPA Library Quantification kit. A separate single-read 150-cycle Illumina NextSeq 550 flow cell was used to sequence each immunoSEQ 96-well plate. Regarding the original processing steps: Because only junctional sequences without quality scores were contained in the immunoSEQ output, filtering matching that applied to full-length reads could not be performed. Sequences were annotated with PyIR, a Python wrapper for IgBLAST v1.9, and V/J genes and CDR3 were assigned using IMGT germline references. Reads were removed for weak V/J assignments (E-value above 1e-6), missing CDR3, stop codons, out-of-frame junctions, or ambiguous translated residues. V3J clonotypes were defined as sequences sharing the same inferred V gene, J gene, and CDR3 amino acid sequence. To compute the percentage overlap between repertoires, the number of shared unique clonotypes was divided by the size of the smaller repertoire. Richness of each repertoire was evaluated using RTK rarefaction, the Chao1 estimator, and Recon v2.1 estimates of unobserved clonotypes. Generation probabilities were computed with OLGA for all TCRbeta clonotypes obtained by the gDNA method from four donors. TCRdb obtained this table from immuneACCESS and retained in-frame rearrangements with V and J assigned. These tables miss some clones; where compared with another copy, unresolved V genes account for less than half of the shortfall, and the remainder is unexplained. The V and J calls and clone size are taken from that table; D and trimming were inferred from the DNA. This sample is represented by around 700,000 clones; roughly 73% of them were singletons. The biggest ten clones account for 1.5% to 2% of the sample.

This record comes from a study of shared clonotypes between healthy human individuals (dated by TCRdb to about 2020). About the investigation overall: The cohort included a few men and a couple of women between 18 and 49 years of age. Per donor, three plates each were used for CD4 naive and CD4 memory, two for CD8 naive, and one for CD8 memory. The study deeply sequenced blood TCR repertoires of about 5 healthy adults to estimate repertoire size and the extent of clonotype sharing between individuals. Libraries were prepared and TCR repertoires were sequenced by different laboratories using diverse techniques, in order to increase sequencing depth and limit assay-specific biases. Between about 0.9 and 10 billion PBMCs per donor were obtained by leukapheresis.

The donors were healthy, HIV-negative adults who had no recently reported acute infections or vaccinations. Every donor was a Caucasian adult residing in Nashville, Tennessee, USA. CD4+ T cells were enriched through magnetic negative selection, after which naive cells were positively selected on CD45RA and the remaining negative fraction served as the memory subset. Blood was obtained by leukapheresis, after which PBMCs were separated by Ficoll-Histopaque density gradient centrifugation and cryopreserved in liquid nitrogen vapor phase. Analytical flow cytometry was used to check the purity and quantity of each magnetically sorted T cell population. Genomic DNA was isolated from each sorted fraction and quantified by UV absorbance on a Nanodrop 2000c. The research as a whole found: Naive subsets generally had larger estimated clonotype richness than memory subsets did. Across four donors, around 5% of naive CD4, around 3.3% of naive CD8, 2.3% of memory CD4, and approximately 0.4% of memory CD8 clonotypes were shared. Compared with non-shared clonotypes, clonotypes shared by all four sorted-subset donors had higher generation probabilities. Because the study included only a small number of donors, the genetic and exposure-history diversity represented was limited. Only blood was sampled, and tissue TCR repertoires likely differ from those in blood. Rarefaction of sorted-subset datasets indicated incomplete sequencing despite the large sequencing depth. Pairwise subsampling led to the expectation that sequencing depth would affect the degree of clonotype sharing among donors.

The TCR comes from a woman aged 25-40 years in good health. The chain was built from TRBV11-2 and TRBJ1-2, with an unclear D gene assignment. The sample comprised memory CD4+ T cells sorted from blood. Read against the paper, the sample's cell subset or site label means: CD45RA-negative fraction. The DNA sequence is as follows: TGTGCCAGCAGCCCGGACGGGTATGGCTACACCTTC. This translates into CASSPDGYGYTF.